This T cell receptor (beta chain) derives from a study of blood T cells in healthy people across ages (dated by TCRdb to 2014 to 2015). Regarding the complete study: In model experiments, roughly one uniquely barcoded TCR beta cDNA molecule per two T cells was captured by template switching. To track age-related changes in TCR beta repertoire diversity, the study relied on deep sequencing normalized with unique cDNA molecular identifiers. The donors were split into four age groups: young (average around 16 years), middle-aged (39), aged (roughly 68) and long-lived (about 82). Donors of different ages were randomly distributed across sequencing lanes to avoid experimental bias. Using the same blood draw, the study looked at two additional independent replicas of 1 million unique cDNA reads for two donors, one aged 18 to 30 and the other aged 80 or older. General findings and caveats noted by the study authors: Estimates of total diversity based on one million sequenced T cells were considered lower bounds and underestimates. Compared with the aged group, the long-lived group had more naive CD4+ T cells, fewer expanded clones and increased TCR diversity, a pattern suggesting age selection. Donor CMV infection status was unknown, potentially confounding age-related changes in expanded clonotypes. Because profiling used bulk unsorted PBMCs, naive and antigen-experienced compartments could not be compared conclusively. As age increased, observed TCR beta diversity per million T cells dropped in a roughly linear way, and a significant reduction was already evident by age around 41. A strong correlation was found between observed TCR beta diversity and the percentage of naive T cells measured by flow cytometry.

Systemically healthy Caucasian individuals from Russia, over 30 in total and aged about 6 to 100 years, were included as donors. Ten milliliters of peripheral blood were collected from each donor into EDTA-treated Vacutainer tubes. Ficoll-Paque density-gradient centrifugation was used to isolate PBMCs, with at least 6 million per sample. Trizol reagent was used to extract total RNA from PBMCs, with at least 6 micrograms per sample. For every donor, an aliquot of PBMCs went through flow cytometry to measure the percentages of naive CD45RAhigh/CD27high T cells. CDR1 and CDR2, per the germline V gene, are MNHNS and SASEGT. V is pruned by 3 bases and J by 5 bases, leaving 4 bases of the junction without a gene match. Its CDR3 holds 14 amino acids, cysteine through phenylalanine. The read is trimmed to its CDR3 DNA, 42 bases read in frame from base 1. The library was produced with 5' RACE. The data were produced on an Illumina HiSeq 2500. A second PCR of roughly 7 to 11 cycles was run with a J-beta primer mix and a sample-barcoded 5' primer. A unique molecular identifier was introduced onto each TCR beta cDNA molecule by a template-switch 5' adaptor carrying 12 random nucleotides. Each sample yielded at least 2.5 million CDR3-containing paired-end reads. The Mint cDNA synthesis kit, primed by a TRBC-specific oligonucleotide, was used to synthesize first-strand cDNA from all RNA. Following uracil-DNA glycosylase treatment, all cDNA underwent a first 18-cycle PCR with the universal primers M1SS and BC2_uni_R. On the authors' methods: For normalization, 1 million high-quality reads were randomly selected from each sample, with every read carrying a distinct molecular identifier. Reads with shared molecular identifiers were discarded instead of being binned into consensus sequences. MiTCR, set to a Q25 quality threshold and the strictest error-elimination algorithm, was used for CDR3 identification, clonotype clustering and error correction. A nonparametric unseen species model with Euler transformation was used to estimate lower-bound total TCR beta diversity. The public reads were reanalyzed by TCRdb: fastp trimming at Q25, MiXCR alignment, in-frame beta chains only. Entries that share a CDR3 protein sequence are merged under the most common genes and DNA. The V and J calls, along with clone size, are taken from TCRdb and not from the paper's own processing. This sample is represented by around 650,000 distinct CDR3 sequences; 32% of them were singletons. Approximately 15% of the sample is in the top ten clones.

This clonotype was counted a few times. Which antigen it targets is not known. The input lacks base qualities; no much larger clone sits a single base away. The clonotype originates from a woman of 80 years or more in good health. Donor details come from another sample of the same person, matched by shared clones. The receptor chain draws on TRBV6-1 and TRBJ2-7, with 10 junctional bases fitting TRBD2. The sample was blood. Here is the DNA: TGTGCCAGCAGTGATCCTAGCGGGGGTCACGAGCAGTACTTC. The resulting protein is CASSDPSGGHEQYF.